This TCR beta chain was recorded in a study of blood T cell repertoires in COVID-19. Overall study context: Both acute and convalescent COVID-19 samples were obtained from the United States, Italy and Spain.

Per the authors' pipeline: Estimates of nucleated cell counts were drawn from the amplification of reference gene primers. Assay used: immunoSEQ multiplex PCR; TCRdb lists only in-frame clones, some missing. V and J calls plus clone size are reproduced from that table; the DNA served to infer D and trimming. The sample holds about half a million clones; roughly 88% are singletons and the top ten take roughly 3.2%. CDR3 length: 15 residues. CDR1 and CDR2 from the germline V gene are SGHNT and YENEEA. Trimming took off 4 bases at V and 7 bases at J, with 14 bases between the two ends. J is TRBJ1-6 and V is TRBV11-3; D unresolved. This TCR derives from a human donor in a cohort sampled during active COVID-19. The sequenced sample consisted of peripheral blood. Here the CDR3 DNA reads TGTGCCAGCAGCTCGTCGCGGGCTGAGAATTCACCCCTCCACTTT. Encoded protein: CASSSSRAENSPLHF.